This T cell receptor (beta chain) was sequenced for a study of molecular identifiers for immune sequencing clone quantification. This clonotype came up many times. Investigators produced naive CD8 libraries from 20,000 to 1,000,000 sorted cells, drawing on 10%, 30% or 50% RNA. The V gene lost 4 bases and the J gene lost 7 bases, with 4 bases spanning the gap. Germline V gene sequence: CDR1 MNHEY, CDR2 SVGEGT. The CDR3 consists of 11 residues. Previously published methods and listed TCR primers were used for the bulk TCR libraries. TCRdb re-analysed the PCR reads in MiXCR, keeping a single row per CDR3 protein. The sample includes about 320,000 distinct CDR3 sequences, 20% to 25% of them seen just once.

The chain couples TRBV6-2 or TRBV6-3 to TRBJ1-4; no definite D call. This TCR was recovered from a human donor in good health. Some libraries in this study had Jurkat cell RNA spiked in. The material sequenced was naive CD8+ T cells from blood, with Jurkat cell RNA spiked in. As for subset: FACS-sorted CD8+CD4-CCR7+CD45RA+ naive T cells. The CDR3 nucleotides read TGTGCCAGCAGTTGGGGTGAAAAACTGTTTTTT. Protein product: CASSWGEKLFF.